The T cell receptor (beta chain) under discussion was sequenced for a study of T-cell reconstitution after alpha-beta-depleted transplantation in children (dated by TCRdb to 2016 to 2017). For the wider study: Using TCR repertoire profiling, the study quantitatively followed how T-cell immune reconstitution unfolded in children after TCRalphabeta/CD19-depleted allogeneic hematopoietic cell transplantation.

The library was built by means of PCR. Sequencing relied on an Illumina HiSeq 2500. TCR libraries were prepared with molecular barcoding, using unique molecular identifiers to normalize TCRbeta repertoire quantification. Starting from the raw public reads, TCRdb applied fastp trimming at Q25, assembled clones with MiXCR and retained in-frame beta chains. When rows share a CDR3 protein, they turn into one entry using the most common DNA and genes. Counted in this sample were 610,000 or so distinct CDR3 sequences; 25% to 30% of them appeared once. 30% to 40% of the sample belongs to the ten largest clones. Concerning this clonotype: This clone's antigen is unknown. No much larger clone is present one base from it, and per-base qualities are unavailable.

Inclusive of the bounding cysteine and phenylalanine, the CDR3 is 14 residues long. Of all the DNA, just the CDR3 is kept, 42 bases in frame from base 1. V loses 6 bases at its end and J loses 2 bases; junction bases beyond the gene matches: 6. The germline V gene sets CDR1 to MNHNS and CDR2 to SASEGT. The sample's treatment or condition label, decoded: allogeneic hematopoietic cell transplantation with graft depleted of TCRalphabeta T cells and CD19 B cells. Transplant recipients were children who received TCRalphabeta/CD19-depleted allogeneic hematopoietic cell grafts. Here is what the overall study found, with its caveats: The apparently early alphabetaT-cell count recovery about two months after transplant was reportedly dependent on only several hundred rapidly expanded clones derived from non-depleted graft cells. Over subsequent months, a decline in hyperexpanded clone frequencies was noted, and after one year, T-cell counts and TCRbeta diversity were mostly ascribed to newly produced T cells. The high TCRbeta diversity at day 60 in some patients was ascribed to recipient T cells and intrathymic progenitors that had survived conditioning.

The chain couples TRBV6-1 to TRBJ2-5, and TRBD1 aligns with 7 junction nucleotides. This clonotype was obtained from a boy under three years old with Wiskott-Aldrich syndrome, due to receive a stem cell transplant. The input for sequencing was PBMCs, taken before TCRalphabeta/CD19-depleted stem cell transplant. The CDR3 reads as follows: CASRKTGYQETQYF. The DNA is TGTGCCAGCAGAAAGACAGGGTATCAAGAGACCCAGTACTTC.